This T cell receptor (beta chain) came from a study of somatic mutations in cytotoxic T cells in rheumatoid arthritis. Study-level findings and limits: The largest CD8+ clone made up over 20% of CD8+ cells in about an eighth of the roughly 60 patients.

The CDR3 runs to 15 residues. Trimming took 2 bases from V and 8 from J; bases not matched to a gene: 9. Germline lookup yields CDR1 LGHNT and CDR2 FRNRAP. A word on this clone: Its target is not known.

The method was immunoSEQ multiplex PCR; TCRdb's version includes in-frame clones alone and lacks a portion of them. The repertoire holds tens of thousands of clones, with 86% as singletons. The V and J genes are TRBV12-5 and TRBJ1-2, with 9 bases that match TRBD1. Sequenced input: CD8+ T cells sorted from blood. This receptor was identified in a woman aged 45-60 years in good health. CDR3 residues: CASGLTAQGARGYTF. CDR3 DNA: TGTGCTAGTGGTTTGACCGCACAGGGGGCGCGGGGCTACACCTTC.